Following are 23 T cell receptor beta chains from one sample sequenced in a study of T cells in Graves' hyperthyroidism and ophthalmopathy. The source material, RNA transcripts, was used to amplify TCR beta CDR3 regions. HTBI primers were used for first-round RT-PCR of the TCR CDR3. TCRdb reanalysed the multiplex PCR reads using MiXCR and keeps one entry per CDR3 protein. The data hold roughly 720,000 distinct CDR3 sequences, with 17% observed a single time. Sequenced input: blood. These receptors all stem from a man in his forties or fifties with Graves' hyperthyroidism.

This clonotype was seen many times. The V and J genes are TRBV27 and TRBJ2-7, with D perhaps TRBD1 (6 bases). The CDR3 length is 13 residues. V gave up 6 bases and J gave up 3 bases, with 12 bases separating them. Germline CDR1 is MNHEY and CDR2 is SMNVEV (reference sequence). The CDR3 spells CASRTGDHYEQYF. CDR3 in DNA: TGTGCCAGCAGGACAGGCGACCACTACGAGCAGTACTTC.

This clonotype showed up many times. This chain joins TRBV12-3 or TRBV12-4 and TRBJ2-7; D gene uncertain. V lost 2 bases and J lost 2, with 7 bases in between. This CDR3 contains 13 residues. This CDR3 is CASSLMEAYEQYF. DNA of the CDR3: TGTGCCAGCAGTTTAATGGAAGCCTACGAGCAGTACTTC.

There are many counts of this clonotype. The chain joins TRBV12-3 or TRBV12-4 to TRBJ2-2; TRBD1 matches 9 bases. The J segment lost 4 bases and the V segment lost 6 bases, leaving 6 bases of the junction unmatched. The CDR3 sequence is 15 residues long. Written as DNA, the CDR3 is TGTGCCAGCAGATATGGGACAGGGCCCACCGGGGAGCTGTTTTTT. Its protein product is CASRYGTGPTGELFF.

V usage is TRBV24-1 and J usage is TRBJ2-2, with 7 bases that match TRBD2. The V segment lost 4 bases and the J segment 2 bases; nucleotides outside the gene matches: 9. CDR3 length equals 17 residues. Germline V gene lookup returns CDR1 KGHDR and CDR2 SFDVKD. For the CDR3, the DNA is TGTGCCACCAGTGACCGACCCGGGACTATCAACACCGGGGAGCTGTTTTTT. Translated, it gives CATSDRPGTINTGELFF.

This clonotype was seen ten or more times. The rearrangement uses TRBV24-1 and TRBJ2-5, with D perhaps given as TRBD1 or TRBD2 (5 bases each). The CDR3 runs to 14 residues. The V end lost 4 bases, the J end lost 6 bases, and 14 bases lay between the germline ends. From germline, CDR1 is KGHDR and CDR2 SFDVKD. CDR3 loop: CATSEPTGTKTQYF. The CDR3 nucleotides read TGTGCCACCAGTGAACCGACCGGGACGAAGACCCAGTACTTC.

At least ten counts were recorded for this clonotype. V usage is TRBV11-2 and J usage is TRBJ2-7, with D maybe TRBD1 (5 bases). With 5 bases removed from V and 7 bases from J, the gap between germline ends came to 21 bases. The germline gives CDR1 SGHAT, CDR2 FQNNGV. The CDR3 loop spans 15 amino acids. CDR3 protein: CASSLITGKLREQYF. The CDR3 DNA reads as TGTGCCAGCAGCCTCATTACAGGAAAGTTGAGGGAGCAGTACTTC.

This clonotype was recorded many times. This chain joins TRBV7-2 and TRBJ2-5; D is perhaps TRBD1 (6 bases). Deletions cut 1 base from V and 5 bases from J, with 8 bases between. The CDR3 covers 13 residues. Germline loops: CDR1 SGHTA, CDR2 FQGNSA. CDR3 loop: CASSLGQVETQYF. The CDR3, as DNA: TGTGCCAGCAGCTTAGGACAGGTGGAGACCCAGTACTTC.

This clonotype appeared many times. The chain employs TRBV28 and TRBJ1-1; 7 positions match TRBD1. The CDR3 contains 13 residues. Unmatched junction bases numbered 7, after V lost 10 bases and J lost 2 bases. CDR1 MDHEN and CDR2 SYDVKM come from the germline V gene. The CDR3 region is CATQTGANTEAFF. CDR3 nucleotides: TGTGCCACCCAAACAGGGGCTAACACTGAAGCTTTCTTT.

This clonotype was observed a few times. V gene TRBV27 combines with J gene TRBJ2-5, with D perhaps matching TRBD2 (6 bases). There are 13 residues in the CDR3. Germline CDR1 MNHEY, CDR2 SMNVEV (reference sequence). Trimming took off 3 bases at V and 7 bases at J, with 12 bases between the two ends. The CDR3: CASSFKGGGTQYF. Here the CDR3 DNA reads TGTGCCAGCAGTTTTAAGGGAGGCGGGACCCAGTACTTC.

The CDR3 loop is CASSVTGVGRNQPQHF. In DNA, the CDR3 is TGCGCCAGCAGCGTTACAGGGGTGGGGCGCAATCAGCCCCAGCATTTT. This chain links TRBV5-1 with TRBJ1-5; 7 bases line up with TRBD1. The CDR3 runs 16 residues. Germline trimming cut 4 bases from V and 2 bases from J; bases unmatched to any gene: 9. Germline V gene lookup returns CDR1 SGHRS and CDR2 YFSETQ.

This clonotype came up many times. The chain's CDR3 is CASSLMASGYQETQYF. The CDR3 DNA reads as TGTGCCAGCAGTTTGATGGCTAGCGGGTACCAAGAGACCCAGTACTTC. The rearrangement uses TRBV28 and TRBJ2-5, with 8 bases identical to TRBD2. V lost 3 bases and J lost 0; bases outside the gene matches: 6. The germline V gene encodes CDR1 MDHEN and CDR2 SYDVKM. CDR3 length: 16 amino acids.

This clonotype was observed a few times. The gene calls are TRBV5-1 and TRBJ2-1, with 8 bases matching TRBD1. Germline loops: CDR1 SGHRS, CDR2 YFSETQ. V gave up 4 bases and J gave up 6 bases; unmatched junction bases: 3. This CDR3 is built from 13 residues. CDR3: CASSGDRLNEQFF. CDR3 nucleotides: TGCGCCAGCAGCGGGGACAGGCTCAATGAGCAGTTCTTC.

This clonotype occurred a few times. The genes are TRBV6-2 or TRBV6-3 and TRBJ2-1; D perhaps matches TRBD1 (5 bases). The V and J ends lost 5 bases and 9 bases respectively, with 11 bases between them. This CDR3 comprises 12 residues. Germline V lookup: CDR1 MNHEY, CDR2 SVGEGT. The CDR3 DNA reads as TGTGCCAGCAGTGCTACAGGTACTGAGCAGTTCTTC. Its protein product is CASSATGTEQFF.

At least ten counts were recorded for this clonotype. V and J are TRBV29-1 and TRBJ2-1; a weak D match, TRBD2 (5 bases). The CDR3 covers 13 residues. Germline lookup yields CDR1 SQVTM and CDR2 ANQGSEA. The V and J ends lost 0 bases and 8 bases respectively, with 11 bases between them. In DNA form, the CDR3 reads TGCAGCGTTGAAGAAGGAGGTAGCGATGAGCAGTTCTTC. Its protein is CSVEEGGSDEQFF.

This rearrangement joins TRBV12-3 or TRBV12-4 to TRBJ1-3; D unclear. The CDR3 spans 14 residues. V dropped 3 bases and J dropped 2 bases, with 8 bases sitting between them. CDR3 DNA: TGTGCCAGCAGTTTGCGGCAGGCTGGAAACACCATATATTTT. Its protein is CASSLRQAGNTIYF.

This clonotype occurred many times. The rearrangement uses TRBV28 and TRBJ2-1, with D unclear. This CDR3 comprises 16 residues. Germline CDR1 reads MDHEN; CDR2 reads SYDVKM. Trimming removed 5 bases from V and 0 bases from J, with 14 bases in between. The CDR3 DNA reads as TGTGCCAGCAGTCTAGAAGTCCCGCCCTCCTACAATGAGCAGTTCTTC. Residues: CASSLEVPPSYNEQFF.

This clonotype was seen only once. The CDR3 region is CATSSRRLAGVIGELFF. The DNA for the CDR3 is TGTGCCACCAGCAGTCGTAGACTAGCGGGAGTAATCGGGGAGCTGTTTTTT. The rearrangement uses TRBV15 and TRBJ2-2; TRBD2 aligns across 12 bases. The CDR3 has 17 residues. CDR1 is LNHNV and CDR2 is YYDKDF in the germline V gene (reference sequence). J gave up 7 bases and V 3 bases, and 9 bases lay outside the gene matches.

The V gene is TRBV5-1, the J gene TRBJ1-1; no definite D call. Germline loops: CDR1 SGHRS, CDR2 YFSETQ. The CDR3 length is 13 residues. V was trimmed by 2 bases and J by 3 bases, leaving 8 bases between them. Here the CDR3 DNA reads TGCGCCAGCAGCTTTTACGAATACACTGAAGCTTTCTTT. Its translation is CASSFYEYTEAFF.

This clonotype was counted many times. This sequence joins TRBV28 and TRBJ1-2, with D possibly matching TRBD1 (6 bases). The V end lost 6 bases, the J end lost 0 bases, and 20 bases lay between the germline ends. The germline gives CDR1 MDHEN, CDR2 SYDVKM. This CDR3 contains 17 residues. The CDR3 region is CASSPPLGAGPNYGYTF. Here the CDR3 DNA reads TGTGCCAGCAGCCCACCCCTGGGGGCAGGCCCTAACTATGGCTACACCTTC.

This clonotype was recorded many times. The chain has TRBV28 and TRBJ2-7, with D possibly matching TRBD2 (6 bases). The CDR3 is 14 amino acids. Germline values: CDR1 MDHEN, CDR2 SYDVKM. V was shortened by 4 bases and J by 2 bases, with 12 bases between the two germline ends. As DNA, the CDR3 is TGTGCCAGCAGTTCCGGGACTGCACCCTACGAGCAGTACTTC. This codes for CASSSGTAPYEQYF.

Of note for this clonotype: A much larger clone lies a single base off, so this may be a read error. V and J are TRBV3-1 and TRBJ2-1, with 8 bases identical to TRBD2. Germline CDR1 and CDR2: LGHDT and YNNKEL (reference sequence). CDR3 length equals 16 residues. The chain's CDR3 is CVSSPLHGRAYNEQFF. CDR3 DNA sequence: TGTGTCAGCAGCCCTCTCCACGGGAGGGCCTACAATGAGCAGTTCTTC.

V and J are TRBV29-1 and TRBJ2-7; D remains unclear. From germline, CDR1 is SQVTM and CDR2 ANQGSEA. V lost 0 bases to trimming and J lost 6 bases, with 9 bases between them. The CDR3 runs 12 residues. The CDR3 DNA sequence: TGCAGCGTTGAAGATGATACGAGCGAGCAGTACTTC. Amino acid sequence: CSVEDDTSEQYF.

There are many counts of this clonotype. The chain couples TRBV27 to TRBJ2-7, with TRBD2 matching over 12 bases. The CDR3 sequence is 18 residues long. J gave up 7 bases and V 4 bases, and 17 bases lay outside the gene matches. CDR1 and CDR2 (germline): MNHEY, SMNVEV (reference sequence). CDR3 in DNA: TGTGCCAGCAGTTCCAACCAATTACTAGCGGGAGGCCGTGGGGAGCAGTACTTC. Its protein is CASSSNQLLAGGRGEQYF.